Sequencing of this T cell receptor beta chain was carried out in a study of T cell responses to AZD1222 COVID-19 vaccine. Study-wide findings and caveats: Unmutated variant regions are reportedly targeted by nearly half of spike-specific TCRs. Among the donors, most were white British and more were female, and clonal diversity was possibly underestimated.

A note on this clone: Its antigen is not identified.

Profiling relied on immunoSEQ multiplex PCR, and the TCRdb table lists in-frame clones only, not all of them. The data show some 180,000 clones, 80% to 95% seen once. Losses at the gene ends were 4 bases for V and 10 bases for J; bases not matched to a gene: 4. CDR1 and CDR2 from the germline V gene are SGHVS and FQNEAQ. The CDR3 runs 12 residues. Source: peripheral blood, taken on day 0 of AZD1222 vaccination. J is TRBJ1-1 and V is TRBV7-8; 9 bases agree with TRBD1. The sequence was collected from an adult in good health. The CDR3: CASSSLDRGAFF. The DNA of the CDR3 is TGTGCCAGCAGCTCACTGGACAGGGGAGCTTTCTTT.